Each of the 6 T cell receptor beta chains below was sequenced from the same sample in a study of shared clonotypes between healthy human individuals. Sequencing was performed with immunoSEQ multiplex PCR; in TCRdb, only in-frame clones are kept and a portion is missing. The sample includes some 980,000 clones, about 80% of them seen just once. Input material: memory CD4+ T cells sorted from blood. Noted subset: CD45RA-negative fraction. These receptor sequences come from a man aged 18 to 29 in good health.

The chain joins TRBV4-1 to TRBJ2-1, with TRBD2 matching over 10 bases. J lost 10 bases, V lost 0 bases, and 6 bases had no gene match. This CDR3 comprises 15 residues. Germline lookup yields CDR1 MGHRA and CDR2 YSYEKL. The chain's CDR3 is CASSQDLAGEGEQFF. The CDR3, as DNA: TGCGCCAGCAGCCAAGATCTAGCGGGAGAAGGGGAGCAGTTCTTC.

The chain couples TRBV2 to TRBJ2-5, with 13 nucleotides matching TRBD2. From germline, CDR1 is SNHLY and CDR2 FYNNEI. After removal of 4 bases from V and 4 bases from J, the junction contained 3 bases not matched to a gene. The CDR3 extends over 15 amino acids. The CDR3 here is CASSAGTSGIETQYF. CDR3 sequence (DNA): TGTGCCAGCAGTGCAGGGACTAGCGGGATAGAGACCCAGTACTTC. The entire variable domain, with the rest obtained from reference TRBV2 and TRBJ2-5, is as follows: EPEVTQTPSHQVTQMGQEVILRCVPISNHLYFYWYRQILGQKVEFLVSFYNNEISEKSEIFDDQFSVERPDGSNFTLKIRSTKLEDSAMYFCASSAGTSGIETQYFGPGTRLLVL.

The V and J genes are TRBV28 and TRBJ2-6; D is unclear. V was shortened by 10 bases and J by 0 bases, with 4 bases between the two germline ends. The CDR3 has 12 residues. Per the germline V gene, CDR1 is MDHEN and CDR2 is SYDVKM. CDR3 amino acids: CAIDSGANVLTF. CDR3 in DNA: TGTGCCATCGACTCTGGGGCCAACGTCCTGACTTTC.

CDR3 in DNA: TGTGCCAGCAGCCGCACGCGGAACACTGAAGCTTTCTTT. Its translation is CASSRTRNTEAFF. The chain uses TRBV7-3 and TRBJ1-1; D remains ambiguous. CDR3 size: 13 residues. Germline V gives CDR1 SGHTA, CDR2 FQGTGA. Between the trimmed V and J ends, which lost 5 bases and 1 base, there was a span of 8 bases.

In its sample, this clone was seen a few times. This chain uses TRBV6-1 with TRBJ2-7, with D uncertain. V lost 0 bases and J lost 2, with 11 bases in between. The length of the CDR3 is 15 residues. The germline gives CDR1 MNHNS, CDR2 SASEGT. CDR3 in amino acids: CASSEAPGHPYEQYF. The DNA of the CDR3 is TGTGCCAGCAGTGAAGCGCCGGGCCACCCCTACGAGCAGTACTTC.

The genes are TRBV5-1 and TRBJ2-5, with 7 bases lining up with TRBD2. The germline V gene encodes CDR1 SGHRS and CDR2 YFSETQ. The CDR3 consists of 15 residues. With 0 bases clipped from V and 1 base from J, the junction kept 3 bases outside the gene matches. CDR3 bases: TGCGCCAGCAGCTTGGAGGCTAGCGGCCAAGAGACCCAGTACTTC. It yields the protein CASSLEASGQETQYF.